This passage covers 26 T cell receptor beta chains from one sample sequenced in a study of blood T cell repertoires in COVID-19. The protocol was immunoSEQ multiplex PCR, while the TCRdb copy is restricted to in-frame clones and leaves out a portion. The sample yields roughly 34,000 clones, approximately 89% seen once. Sequences were obtained from peripheral blood. All receptors come from a man between 60 and 70 years old with active COVID-19.

The rearrangement joins TRBV6-5 to TRBJ1-4; no clear D gene. The V gene lost 0 bases and the J gene lost 8 bases, with 4 bases spanning the gap. This CDR3 is 12 amino acids long. The V gene's germline CDR1 is MNHEY and CDR2 SVGAGI. The CDR3 DNA reads as TGTGCCAGCAGTTACTCTCGGGAAAAACTGTTTTTT. Residues: CASSYSREKLFF.

The chain recombines TRBV2 with TRBJ1-6; D is unclear. Germline V lookup: CDR1 SNHLY, CDR2 FYNNEI. This CDR3 contains 12 residues. Trimming shortened V by 3 bases and J by 10 bases, and 7 bases separated the two germline ends. CDR3 DNA sequence: TGTGCCAGCAGTGATGACTTCTCACCCCTCCACTTT. Its protein product is CASSDDFSPLHF.

The rearrangement links TRBV28 to TRBJ1-1; D is undetermined. CDR1 MDHEN and CDR2 SYDVKM come from the germline V gene. This CDR3 spans 14 amino acids. The V and J ends lost 3 bases and 0 bases respectively, with 8 bases between them. The CDR3 here is CASSFEVVNTEAFF. DNA for the CDR3: TGTGCCAGCAGTTTCGAGGTAGTGAACACTGAAGCTTTCTTT.

This sequence joins TRBV6-2 or TRBV6-3 and TRBJ2-3; the D gene is possibly TRBD1 (5 bases). This CDR3 has 16 residues. Trimming left V 0 bases short and J 2 bases short, with 12 bases between. Germline lookup yields CDR1 MNHEY and CDR2 SVGEGT. Here the CDR3 reads CASSYSTDSFTDTQYF. The CDR3 DNA follows: TGTGCCAGCAGTTACTCGACAGATAGCTTCACAGATACGCAGTATTTT.

V and J are TRBV18 and TRBJ2-1; 9 bases line up with TRBD1. V gave up 1 base and J gave up 4 bases; unmatched junction bases: 5. The CDR3 is 16 amino acids. The germline CDR1 and CDR2 sequences are KGHSH and LQKENI. CDR3 sequence reads: CASSPLGTGRYNEQFF. DNA for the CDR3: TGTGCCAGCTCACCACTAGGGACAGGGAGGTACAATGAGCAGTTCTTC.

The V call is TRBV6-1, the J call TRBJ1-3; D is perhaps TRBD1 (6 bases). The V gene's germline CDR1 is MNHNS and CDR2 SASEGT. The CDR3 consists of 16 residues. Trimming removed 4 bases from V and 0 bases from J, with 13 bases in between. For the CDR3, the DNA is TGTGCCAGCAGTGGCCTACAGGGTTACTCTGGAAACACCATATATTTT. Translation gives CASSGLQGYSGNTIYF.

This rearrangement joins TRBV6-2 or TRBV6-3 to TRBJ2-2, with 8 positions matching TRBD2. Germline trimming cut 4 bases from V and 4 bases from J; bases unmatched to any gene: 5. The CDR3 runs 15 residues. Germline V gene lookup returns CDR1 MNHEY and CDR2 SVGEGT. The CDR3 bases are TGTGCCAGCAGTTTGACTAGCGCTTTCACCGGGGAGCTGTTTTTT. Protein sequence: CASSLTSAFTGELFF.

The rearrangement links TRBV7-9 to TRBJ1-2; 9 bases agree with TRBD1. This CDR3 region has 14 residues. V shed 3 bases and J 4 bases; nucleotides not matched to a gene: 3. CDR1 is SEHNR, CDR2 FQNEAQ, per germline (reference sequence). The CDR3 sequence is CASSFPTGGYGYTF. The CDR3 region has the DNA TGTGCCAGCAGCTTCCCGACAGGGGGCTATGGCTACACCTTC.

This clone appeared a single time. The V call is TRBV4-1, the J call TRBJ2-1; TRBD2 is a possible D gene (6 bases). CDR1 and CDR2 (germline): MGHRA, YSYEKL. The CDR3 sequence is 16 residues long. V dropped 0 bases and J dropped 2 bases, with 11 bases sitting between them. CDR3 sequence reads: CASSQDQGGTYNEQFF. CDR3 in DNA: TGCGCCAGCAGCCAAGATCAGGGAGGAACCTACAATGAGCAGTTCTTC.

The genes are TRBV19 and TRBJ2-3; TRBD2 matches at 8 bases. This CDR3 comprises 13 residues. Germline CDR1 and CDR2: LNHDA and SQIVND (reference sequence). V was pared by 5 bases and J by 8 bases, with 6 bases of the junction left unmatched. This chain's CDR3 is CASSVGLDSTQYF. CDR3 nucleotide sequence: TGTGCCAGTAGTGTGGGACTAGACTCTACGCAGTATTTT.

The chain is built from TRBV5-6 and TRBJ2-7; perhaps TRBD1 as D (6 bases). The V and J ends lost 1 base and 0 bases respectively, with 11 bases between them. CDR3 length: 15 residues. The germline CDR1 and CDR2 sequences are SGHDT and YYEEEE. The CDR3 reads CASSLRVTGSYEQYF. CDR3 bases: TGTGCCAGCAGCTTGAGGGTGACAGGCTCCTACGAGCAGTACTTC.

The rearrangement links TRBV27 to TRBJ2-3; 7 bases agree with TRBD2. V trimming: 3 bases; J trimming: 3 bases; junction bases outside the gene matches: 12. This CDR3 has 17 residues. CDR1 and CDR2 (germline): MNHEY, SMNVEV (reference sequence). The CDR3 bases are TGTGCCAGCAGTTTTGTTATGAGCGGGAAGGGGACAGATACGCAGTATTTT. This codes for CASSFVMSGKGTDTQYF.

This sequence joins TRBV11-2 and TRBJ2-3, with 11 nucleotides matching TRBD2. From germline, CDR1 is SGHAT and CDR2 FQNNGV. J was trimmed by 0 bases and V by 6 bases; bases with no gene match: 5. The CDR3 consists of 16 residues. The CDR3 region has the DNA TGTGCCAGCAGGGCGGGACTAGCGGCTAGCACAGATACGCAGTATTTT. Its protein product is CASRAGLAASTDTQYF.

Details on this clone: Other DNA sequences from this sample encode an identical CDR3 as well. This chain uses TRBV7-9 with TRBJ2-1; a possible D gene is TRBD2 (6 bases). Germline CDR1 and CDR2: SEHNR and FQNEAQ (reference sequence). V gave up 1 base and J gave up 4 bases, with 11 bases separating them. This CDR3 is 15 amino acids long. The CDR3, as DNA: TGTGCCAGCAGCTTAGGGCTAGCGTCGTACAATGAGCAGTTCTTC. Translating it yields CASSLGLASYNEQFF. Filled out from reference TRBV7-9 and TRBJ2-1, the complete variable domain reads DTGVSQNPRHKITKRGQNVTFRCDPISEHNRLYWYRQTLGQGPEFLTYFQNEAQLEKSRLLSDRFSAERPKGSFSTLEIQRTEQGDSAMYLCASSLGLASYNEQFFGPGTRLTVL.

The rearrangement links TRBV5-8 to TRBJ2-7; 7 bases align to TRBD2. This CDR3 spans 15 amino acids. V lost 3 bases and J lost 2; bases outside the gene matches: 8. Germline CDR1 is SGHTS and CDR2 is YDEGEE. For the CDR3, the DNA is TGTGCCAGCAGCTATAGCGGGCAAACGGCCTACGAGCAGTACTTC. Translating it yields CASSYSGQTAYEQYF.

This chain connects TRBV7-8 to TRBJ1-1; 10 bases map to TRBD1. Unmatched junction bases numbered 5, after V lost 5 bases and J lost 8 bases. Germline V lookup: CDR1 SGHVS, CDR2 FQNEAQ. The CDR3 is made up of 13 amino acids. The CDR3 protein is CASSQDRGREAFF. DNA of the CDR3: TGTGCCAGCAGCCAAGACAGGGGGCGCGAAGCTTTCTTT.

This sequence joins TRBV6-6 and TRBJ1-5, with D maybe TRBD1 (5 bases). The germline V and J ends were trimmed by 8 bases and 7 bases, with 21 bases remaining between them. This CDR3 has 15 amino acids. CDR1 and CDR2 (germline): MNHNY, SVGAGI (reference sequence). DNA of the CDR3: TGTGCCAGCCCCGGGGTGGGGGGACCGGAGCAGCCCCAGCATTTT. It encodes CASPGVGGPEQPQHF.

This clone was found once. This chain uses TRBV14 with TRBJ1-2; tentative D call: TRBD1 (6 bases). The CDR3 totals 14 residues. Germline CDR1 SGHDN, CDR2 FVKESK. V was cut by 1 base and J by 8 bases, with 14 bases left in between. The CDR3 nucleotides read TGTGCCAGCAGCCAAGTAAGGGGGAATGGCGGCTACACCTTC. Its protein is CASSQVRGNGGYTF.

This clone was detected only once. The chain recombines TRBV11-2 with TRBJ2-2; 12 nucleotides align to TRBD2. Germline CDR1 is SGHAT and CDR2 is FQNNGV. The CDR3 spans 17 residues. V gave up 2 bases and J gave up 4 bases; unmatched junction bases: 5. CDR3 sequence: CASSLKASGRVTGELFF. CDR3 coding DNA: TGTGCCAGCAGCTTAAAGGCTAGCGGGAGGGTCACCGGGGAGCTGTTTTTT.

The count of this clone is one. The chain carries TRBV28 and TRBJ1-3, with TRBD1 as a possible D gene (5 bases). Trimming cost V 2 bases and J 1 base, with 15 bases left between them. Germline lookup yields CDR1 MDHEN and CDR2 SYDVKM. The CDR3 extends over 17 amino acids. CDR3: CASSLPPGAGSGNTIYF. The DNA for the CDR3 is TGTGCCAGCAGTTTACCCCCTGGGGCAGGGTCTGGAAACACCATATATTTT.

J is TRBJ2-7 and V is TRBV10-3; maybe TRBD2 (6 bases). The V end was cut by 3 bases, the J end by 5 bases, with 14 bases between. This CDR3 is 14 amino acids long. Germline V gene data show CDR1 as ENHRY and CDR2 as SYGVKD. CDR3 nucleotides: TGTGCCATCAGTGATGCGGGAACAAGCAACGAGCAGTACTTC. Its translation: CAISDAGTSNEQYF.

The gene calls are TRBV7-8 and TRBJ1-2; weak D call: TRBD1 (5 bases). The V end lost 5 bases, the J end lost 8 bases, and 27 bases lay between the germline ends. The CDR3 is 17 residues long. Germline V lookup: CDR1 SGHVS, CDR2 FQNEAQ. The CDR3 sequence: CASSPKSGGGDRDGYTF. The CDR3 region has the DNA TGTGCCAGCAGCCCTAAATCGGGTGGAGGGGATAGAGACGGCTACACCTTC.

V usage is TRBV27 and J usage is TRBJ2-5, with D possibly being TRBD2 (6 bases). V dropped 5 bases and J dropped 4 bases, with 17 bases sitting between them. The CDR3 extends over 15 amino acids. Germline loops: CDR1 MNHEY, CDR2 SMNVEV (reference sequence). DNA of the CDR3: TGTGCCAGCAGTCCCTGGGACGGGAGCCGAGAGACCCAGTACTTC. Translated: CASSPWDGSRETQYF.

The chain uses TRBV25-1 and TRBJ2-7; TRBD2 agrees at 9 bases. Germline-derived CDR1 and CDR2 are MGHDK and SYGVNS. The V and J ends lost 5 bases and 3 bases, in that order; junction bases with no gene match: 14. CDR3 size: 17 residues. The CDR3 DNA sequence: TGTGCCAGCAGTCGGGGCAGGAGCGGGGGGTTAGACTACGAGCAGTACTTC. This codes for CASSRGRSGGLDYEQYF.

This clone was counted between two and nine times. The chain links TRBV20-1 to TRBJ1-1; TRBD1 matches at 8 bases. V trimming: 3 bases; J trimming: 5 bases; junction bases outside the gene matches: 8. Germline V lookup: CDR1 DFQATT, CDR2 SNEGSKA (reference sequence). This CDR3 has 14 residues. In nucleotides, the CDR3 is TGCAGTGCTAGTAATACAGGGGGGGGTACTGAAGCTTTCTTT. It yields the protein CSASNTGGGTEAFF.

V gene TRBV7-3 combines with J gene TRBJ1-5; 8 bases match TRBD1. After removal of 5 bases from V and 6 bases from J, the junction contained 12 bases not matched to a gene. CDR1 is SGHTA, CDR2 FQGTGA, per germline. CDR3 length: 16 amino acids. The CDR3 region has the DNA TGTGCCAGCAGCCCAGATGGACAGGGTGTGGGTCAGCCCCAGCATTTT. Amino acids: CASSPDGQGVGQPQHF.